A single sample gave rise to the 2 T cell receptor beta chains below, sequenced in a study of PD-1 blockade in classical Hodgkin lymphoma. There was relapse after autologous stem cell transplantation in every patient, and there was variation in brentuximab vedotin exposure. This table comes from immunoSEQ multiplex PCR, and its TCRdb copy is limited to in-frame clones, with some not included. The sample carries fewer than 65,000 clones, 85% to 90% recorded once. Material: peripheral blood mononuclear cells (PBMCs), obtained at baseline. Receptor source: a human donor with classical Hodgkin lymphoma.

The chain recombines TRBV5-4 with TRBJ2-3; maybe TRBD2 (7 bases). This CDR3 is built from 15 residues. The germline CDR1 and CDR2 sequences are SGHNT and YYREEE (reference sequence). V was cut by 1 base and J by 4 bases, with 13 bases left in between. The CDR3 nucleotides read TGTGCCAGCAGCTTGCTCGGGGGGCCTTCAGATACGCAGTATTTT. This encodes CASSLLGGPSDTQYF.

CDR3: CASSLGQGADEQYF. As DNA, the CDR3 is TGTGCCAGCAGCTTGGGACAGGGGGCAGACGAGCAGTACTTC. The chain has TRBV7-9 and TRBJ2-7, with 12 bases fitting TRBD1. V shed 3 bases and J 5 bases; nucleotides not matched to a gene: 2. Germline V gene data show CDR1 as SEHNR and CDR2 as FQNEAQ (reference sequence). The CDR3 runs to 14 residues.